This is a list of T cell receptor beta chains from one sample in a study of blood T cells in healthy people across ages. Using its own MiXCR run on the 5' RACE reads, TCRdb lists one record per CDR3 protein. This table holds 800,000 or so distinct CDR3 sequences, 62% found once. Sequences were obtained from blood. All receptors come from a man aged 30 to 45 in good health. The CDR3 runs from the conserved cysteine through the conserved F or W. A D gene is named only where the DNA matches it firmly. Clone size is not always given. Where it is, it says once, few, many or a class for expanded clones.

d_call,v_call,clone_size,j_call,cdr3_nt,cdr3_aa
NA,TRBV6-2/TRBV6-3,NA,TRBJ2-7,TGTGCCAGCACCCGGGCCAGAGAGAACGAGCAGTACTTC,CASTRARENEQYF
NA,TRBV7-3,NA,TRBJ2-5,TGTGCCAGCAGCTTAATGGGACTTAATCAAGAGACCCAGTACTTC,CASSLMGLNQETQYF
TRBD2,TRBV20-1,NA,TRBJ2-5,TGCAGTGCTATTAGGAGCGGGGGGCTGGTAGAGACCCAGTACTTC,CSAIRSGGLVETQYF
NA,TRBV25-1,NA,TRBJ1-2,TGTGCCAGCAGTGAACGGTCAGGAGTTCTCTATGGCTACACCTTC,CASSERSGVLYGYTF
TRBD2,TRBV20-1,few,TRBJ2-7,TGCAGTGCTAGACGCGGGGGTAGCTCCTACGAGCAGTACTTC,CSARRGGSSYEQYF
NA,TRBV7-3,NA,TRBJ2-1,TGTGCCAGCAGCTTACTGCCGGCAGGGAGGTTCTACAATGAGCAGTTCTTC,CASSLLPAGRFYNEQFF
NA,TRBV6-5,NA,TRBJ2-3,TGTGCCAGCAGTTACAAGGGACCGGGACACGGATCCACAGATACGCAGTATTTT,CASSYKGPGHGSTDTQYF
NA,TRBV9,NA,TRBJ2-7,TGTGCCAGCAGCTCAAACCCGGGCAGCTCCTACGAGCAGTACTTC,CASSSNPGSSYEQYF
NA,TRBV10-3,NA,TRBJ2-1,TGTGCCATCTCCCCGGGACGGGAAAGCAATGAGCAGTTCTTC,CAISPGRESNEQFF
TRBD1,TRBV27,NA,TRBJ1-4,TGTGCCAGCAGTTCGACAGGGGAGATCGCAACTAATGAAAAACTGTTTTTT,CASSSTGEIATNEKLFF